The 32 T cell receptor beta chains below were found in one sample sequenced in a study of CD8 T cells in ankylosing spondylitis. The study's findings and limits: Seemingly characteristic of ankylosing spondylitis blood was a TCR beta motif consisting of about 8 highly homologous variants.

The antigens of these receptors remain unknown. A single record per CDR3 protein comes from TCRdb applying MiXCR to the 5' RACE reads. Of more than 400,000 distinct CDR3 sequences listed, less than 6% are singletons. Sequenced input: blood, either unsorted or a sorted T cell fraction (not recorded which). The receptor set was obtained from a male donor with ankylosing spondylitis.

This clonotype was seen repeatedly, ten times or more. The J gene is TRBJ1-4, the V gene TRBV9, with 9 bases matching TRBD1. The CDR3 spans 17 residues. The germline V gene encodes CDR1 SGDLS and CDR2 YYNGEE. V was pared by 1 base and J by 7 bases, with 11 bases of the junction left unmatched. CDR3 in amino acids: CASSVRDREVQAEKLFF. The CDR3 bases are TGTGCCAGCAGCGTAAGGGACAGGGAGGTCCAGGCTGAAAAACTGTTTTTT.

This clonotype was counted ten times or more. The V gene is TRBV24-1, the J gene TRBJ1-5; 9 nucleotides agree with TRBD1. CDR3 length: 15 residues. The germline V gene encodes CDR1 KGHDR and CDR2 SFDVKD. V trimming: 4 bases; J trimming: 5 bases; junction bases outside the gene matches: 5. In DNA, the CDR3 is TGTGCCACCAGTGACCCTCGACAGGGGGATCAGCCCCAGCATTTT. Translation: CATSDPRQGDQPQHF.

This clonotype has a handful of counts. The chain couples TRBV20-1 to TRBJ2-7; no firm D call. V lost 1 base and J lost 0, with 10 bases in between. CDR1 is DFQATT and CDR2 is SNEGSKA in the germline V gene (reference sequence). This CDR3 has 14 amino acids. CDR3 protein: CSARGKVSSYEQYF. Written as DNA, the CDR3 is TGCAGTGCTAGAGGGAAGGTCAGCTCCTACGAGCAGTACTTC.

This clonotype was recorded many times. The chain couples TRBV6-5 to TRBJ1-2, with D perhaps TRBD1 (5 bases). In germline, CDR1 is MNHEY, CDR2 SVGAGI. The CDR3 covers 14 residues. The V gene lost 3 bases and the J gene lost 5 bases, with 13 bases spanning the gap. The CDR3 DNA follows: TGTGCCAGCAGTTATACGCCCCGACAGTATGGCTACACCTTC. Translation: CASSYTPRQYGYTF.

In its sample, this clonotype was seen many times. The chain employs TRBV20-1 and TRBJ1-4; D is uncertain. The V end lost 5 bases, the J end lost 6 bases, and 7 bases lay between the germline ends. CDR3 length: 11 residues. The V gene's germline CDR1 is DFQATT and CDR2 SNEGSKA (reference sequence). CDR3 coding DNA: TGCAGTGCTTTCCGACATGAAAAACTGTTTTTT. Its protein product is CSAFRHEKLFF.

Many counts were recorded for this clonotype. This rearrangement joins TRBV20-1 to TRBJ2-1; D might be TRBD2 (5 bases). V was pared by 3 bases and J by 4 bases, with 13 bases between. The CDR3 has 14 amino acids. Germline assignment: CDR1 DFQATT and CDR2 SNEGSKA (reference sequence). This chain's CDR3 is CSASTGYGYNEQFF. The CDR3 DNA reads as TGCAGTGCTAGCACGGGGTACGGATACAATGAGCAGTTCTTC.

Ten or more counts support this clonotype. V is TRBV7-9 and J is TRBJ1-2; 10 positions match TRBD1. V gave up 0 bases and J gave up 4 bases; unmatched junction bases: 5. The germline gives CDR1 SEHNR, CDR2 FQNEAQ (reference sequence). The CDR3 spans 16 residues. CDR3 in amino acids: CASSLAERDRGYGYTF. CDR3 sequence (DNA): TGTGCCAGCAGCTTAGCCGAACGGGACAGGGGCTATGGCTACACCTTC.

This clonotype has a count of ten or more. This sequence joins TRBV11-2 and TRBJ1-1, with TRBD1 as a possible D gene (5 bases). This CDR3 is built from 14 residues. With 3 bases removed from V and 1 base from J, the gap between germline ends came to 9 bases. Germline V gene sequence: CDR1 SGHAT, CDR2 FQNNGV. The CDR3 spells CASSFGTSNTEAFF. CDR3 sequence (DNA): TGTGCCAGCAGCTTCGGGACTTCGAACACTGAAGCTTTCTTT.

This clonotype was observed many times. The genes are TRBV3-1 and TRBJ1-5; D uncertain. V lost 0 bases, J lost 6 bases, and 6 bases lay in between. This CDR3 comprises 13 residues. The germline V gene encodes CDR1 LGHDT and CDR2 YNNKEL (reference sequence). This CDR3 reads CASSQDLSQPQHF. Here the CDR3 DNA reads TGTGCCAGCAGCCAAGATCTCAGTCAGCCCCAGCATTTT. The full variable domain, in which reference TRBV3-1 and TRBJ1-5 provide the parts outside the CDR3, is DTAVSQTPKYLVTQMGNDKSIKCEQNLGHDTMYWYKQDSKKFLKIMFSYNNKELIINETVPNRFSPKSPDKAHLNLHINSLELGDSAVYFCASSQDLSQPQHFGDGTRLSIL.

This clonotype was detected only a few times. The chain is built from TRBV5-1 and TRBJ2-1; the match to TRBD2 covers 8 bases. The CDR3 runs to 13 residues. Germline assignment: CDR1 SGHRS and CDR2 YFSETQ. V was clipped by 6 bases and J by 13 bases; unmatched bases: 12. CDR3 sequence (DNA): TGCGCCAGCAAAGCGGGAGCAAAGCCCGGACAGTTCTTC. Encoded protein: CASKAGAKPGQFF.

Only a few counts were recorded for this clonotype. This chain links TRBV28 with TRBJ2-4; 9 positions match TRBD1. The V segment lost 6 bases and the J segment 2 bases; nucleotides outside the gene matches: 14. The germline CDR1 and CDR2 sequences are MDHEN and SYDVKM. The CDR3 has 18 amino acids. The CDR3 DNA reads as TGTGCCAGCAGGCCAAACGCCGGGACAGGGTTTTCCAAAAACATTCAGTACTTC. Amino acid sequence: CASRPNAGTGFSKNIQYF.

This chain joins TRBV5-1 and TRBJ2-3; 7 bases are a match to TRBD1. This CDR3 comprises 16 residues. CDR1 SGHRS and CDR2 YFSETQ come from the germline V gene. The ends lost 5 bases at V and 2 bases at J; junction bases unmatched: 11. The CDR3 DNA follows: TGCGCCAGCAGAGATCGAACGGGACAGCCCACAGATACGCAGTATTTT. Translated, it gives CASRDRTGQPTDTQYF.

This clonotype has ten or more counts. The V call is TRBV21-1, the J call TRBJ1-2; the table calls TRBD1, which could not be checked here. TRBV21-1 is tagged as a pseudogene. The CDR3 is 16 amino acids. The CDR3 sequence: CASSNTWTGESYGYTF. The DNA of the CDR3 is TGTGCCAGCAGCAACACATGGACAGGGGAAAGCTATGGCTACACCTTC.

This clonotype showed up many times. The chain is built from TRBV20-1 and TRBJ1-6, with 10 bases matching TRBD1. Germline values: CDR1 DFQATT, CDR2 SNEGSKA (reference sequence). The trim removed 0 bases at V and 7 bases at J, leaving 6 bases unmatched. This CDR3 is built from 16 residues. The CDR3 DNA sequence: TGCAGTGCTAGAGATCTGGGACAGGGGTGGAATTCACCCCTCCACTTT. Amino acids: CSARDLGQGWNSPLHF.

This clonotype turned up a few times. The chain has TRBV6-5 and TRBJ2-7, with D possibly being TRBD1 (6 bases). The CDR3 spans 14 residues. Germline lookup yields CDR1 MNHEY and CDR2 SVGAGI. V lost 3 bases and J lost 1, with 10 bases in between. CDR3 protein: CASSYWGPSYEQYF. As DNA, the CDR3 is TGTGCCAGCAGTTATTGGGGGCCGTCCTACGAGCAGTACTTC.

This clonotype has ten or more counts. The V gene is TRBV18, the J gene TRBJ2-4, with D unresolved. Deletions cut 0 bases from V and 8 bases from J, with 5 bases between. The CDR3 contains 12 residues. In germline, CDR1 is KGHSH, CDR2 LQKENI. CDR3 nucleotide sequence: TGTGCCAGCTCACCACCGATGGACATTCAGTACTTC. Translating it yields CASSPPMDIQYF.

This clonotype was seen at least ten times. This chain joins TRBV6-2 or TRBV6-3 and TRBJ2-1; D is uncertain. The CDR3 runs 14 residues. Germline V lookup: CDR1 MNHEY, CDR2 SVGEGT. V dropped 0 bases and J dropped 9 bases, with 12 bases sitting between them. CDR3 sequence reads: CASSYSLGFGEQFF. DNA of the CDR3: TGTGCCAGCAGTTACTCCCTAGGCTTCGGTGAGCAGTTCTTC.

This clonotype appeared many times. V is TRBV4-3 and J is TRBJ2-6; D is perhaps TRBD2 (5 bases). The CDR3 sequence is 16 residues long. The V and J ends lost 0 bases and 2 bases respectively, with 8 bases between them. Germline CDR1 is LGHNA and CDR2 is YSLEER. CDR3 in amino acids: CASSQDPGAGANVLTF. In nucleotides, the CDR3 is TGCGCCAGCAGCCAAGACCCCGGGGCTGGGGCCAACGTCCTGACTTTC.

The rearrangement uses TRBV7-9 and TRBJ1-4; TRBD1 might be the D (5 bases). CDR1 and CDR2 (germline): SEHNR, FQNEAQ (reference sequence). The CDR3 contains 13 residues. V lost 11 bases and J 3 bases, leaving 13 bases between the germline ends. The CDR3 DNA reads as TGTGCCGGGGGGAAACAGGCTAATGAAAAACTGTTTTTT. Its translation is CAGGKQANEKLFF.

A few counts support this clonotype. The rearrangement uses TRBV5-3 and TRBJ1-5; TRBD1 is a possible D gene (5 bases). TRBV5-3 is an open reading frame, and its role is uncertain. The V end was cut by 9 bases, the J end by 7 bases, with 20 bases between. This CDR3 region has 14 residues. CDR3 sequence: CAMGTWGTGQPQHF. The CDR3 DNA is TGTGCCATGGGCACCTGGGGGACGGGGCAGCCCCAGCATTTT.

This clonotype was observed many times. V gene TRBV28 combines with J gene TRBJ2-7, with TRBD1 identical over 8 bases. The CDR3 is 15 amino acids. With 6 bases clipped from V and 1 base from J, the junction kept 8 bases outside the gene matches. Germline V gene data show CDR1 as MDHEN and CDR2 as SYDVKM. In DNA form, the CDR3 reads TGTGCCAGCAGACCCACCGGGACAGGTTCCTACGAGCAGTACTTC. Its translation is CASRPTGTGSYEQYF.

This clonotype was found a few times. V gene TRBV10-3 combines with J gene TRBJ2-3; TRBD2 might be the D (5 bases). This CDR3 is 13 amino acids long. Looked up from germline, CDR1 is ENHRY and CDR2 is SYGVKD. The V end lost 7 bases, the J end lost 6 bases, and 14 bases lay between the germline ends. CDR3: CAIMGSSFDTQYF. In nucleotides, the CDR3 is TGTGCCATCATGGGGAGTTCCTTCGATACGCAGTATTTT.

In this sample, this clonotype turned up a few times. CDR3 sequence: CASSPGHSRETGELFF. CDR3 in DNA: TGCGCCAGCAGCCCAGGACATAGCCGCGAAACCGGGGAGCTGTTTTTT. The rearrangement joins TRBV4-1 to TRBJ2-2; a possible D gene is TRBD1 (5 bases). Germline V gene lookup returns CDR1 MGHRA and CDR2 YSYEKL. The CDR3 loop spans 16 amino acids. V was clipped by 4 bases and J by 5 bases, with 17 bases between them.

This clonotype was seen only a few times. The gene calls are TRBV28 and TRBJ2-7; TRBD2 is a possible D gene (6 bases). V was pared by 2 bases and J by 4 bases, with 12 bases between. In germline, CDR1 is MDHEN, CDR2 SYDVKM. The CDR3 runs 14 residues. CDR3 loop: CASSLGLIRYEQYF. The CDR3 nucleotides read TGTGCCAGCAGTTTAGGACTAATCAGGTACGAGCAGTACTTC.

There are a few counts of this clonotype. The chain has TRBV10-3 and TRBJ1-1, with D uncertain. Germline CDR1 ENHRY, CDR2 SYGVKD. V gave up 0 bases and J gave up 4 bases, with 21 bases separating them. This CDR3 is 18 amino acids long. The CDR3 nucleotides read TGTGCCATCAGTGAGTCCTATAGCGGCGGAGGCCGGATCACTGAAGCTTTCTTT. The encoded protein is CAISESYSGGGRITEAFF.

This clonotype was picked up many times. The V gene is TRBV7-2, the J gene TRBJ1-2; D perhaps matches TRBD1 (6 bases). The CDR3 is 14 amino acids. Germline V gives CDR1 SGHTA, CDR2 FQGNSA. The V end lost 0 bases, the J end lost 3 bases, and 8 bases lay between the germline ends. This chain's CDR3 is CASSLAYRDYGYTF. Written as DNA, the CDR3 is TGTGCCAGCAGCTTAGCGTACAGGGACTATGGCTACACCTTC.

This clonotype was counted ten times or more. The CDR3 spells CASSPSRRNQPQHF. CDR3 coding DNA: TGTGCCAGCAGTCCTTCAAGGCGCAATCAGCCCCAGCATTTT. The chain carries TRBV12-3 or TRBV12-4 and TRBJ1-5; D gene unclear. The ends were cut back, 5 bases at V and 2 bases at J, with 10 bases in the middle. The CDR3 covers 14 residues.

This clonotype was picked up many times. J is TRBJ1-1 and V is TRBV6-2 or TRBV6-3; D not resolved. V lost 8 bases and J lost 2, with 12 bases in between. This CDR3 contains 13 residues. The germline gives CDR1 MNHEY, CDR2 SVGEGT. The CDR3 DNA reads as TGTGCCAGCCTGAGGGCGGCTAACACTGAAGCTTTCTTT. This sequence encodes CASLRAANTEAFF.

V usage is TRBV4-3 and J usage is TRBJ2-2, with D perhaps given as TRBD1 or TRBD2 (5 bases each). V was cut by 4 bases and J by 6 bases, with 15 bases left in between. The length of the CDR3 is 15 residues. Germline V gene lookup returns CDR1 LGHNA and CDR2 YSLEER. The CDR3 spells CASSLLPRDAGELFF. The CDR3 bases are TGCGCCAGCAGCCTTCTACCCAGGGACGCCGGGGAGCTGTTTTTT.

Worth noting for this clonotype: A much larger clone is a single base away; this may be a read error. V gene TRBV24-1 combines with J gene TRBJ1-5; D not resolved. The germline gives CDR1 KGHDR, CDR2 SFDVKD. The germline V and J ends were trimmed by 1 base and 11 bases, with 11 bases remaining between them. The length of the CDR3 is 13 residues. For the CDR3, the DNA is TGTGCCACCAGTGATTTTACGGTCCAGACCCAGCATTTT. Its protein is CATSDFTVQTQHF.

This clonotype was seen repeatedly, ten times or more. The rearrangement links TRBV7-9 to TRBJ1-2; tentatively, D is TRBD1 (6 bases). The CDR3 is 14 residues long. Trimming stripped 6 bases from V and 4 bases from J, with 15 bases between. Looked up from germline, CDR1 is SEHNR and CDR2 is FQNEAQ (reference sequence). The DNA for the CDR3 is TGTGCCAGCAGTGAGAGGGGGGTCGTCTATGGCTACACCTTC. Translated, it gives CASSERGVVYGYTF. Variable domain in full (rest from reference TRBV7-9 and TRBJ1-2): DTGVSQNPRHKITKRGQNVTFRCDPISEHNRLYWYRQTLGQGPEFLTYFQNEAQLEKSRLLSDRFSAERPKGSFSTLEIQRTEQGDSAMYLCASSERGVVYGYTFGSGTRLTVV.

In its sample, this clonotype was seen many times. The genes are TRBV11-2 and TRBJ1-1; D unclear. The CDR3 spans 14 residues. The germline V gene encodes CDR1 SGHAT and CDR2 FQNNGV. Trimming removed 0 bases from V and 3 bases from J, with 8 bases in between. The CDR3: CASSLDGLDTEAFF. The DNA for the CDR3 is TGTGCCAGCAGCTTAGACGGATTGGACACTGAAGCTTTCTTT.